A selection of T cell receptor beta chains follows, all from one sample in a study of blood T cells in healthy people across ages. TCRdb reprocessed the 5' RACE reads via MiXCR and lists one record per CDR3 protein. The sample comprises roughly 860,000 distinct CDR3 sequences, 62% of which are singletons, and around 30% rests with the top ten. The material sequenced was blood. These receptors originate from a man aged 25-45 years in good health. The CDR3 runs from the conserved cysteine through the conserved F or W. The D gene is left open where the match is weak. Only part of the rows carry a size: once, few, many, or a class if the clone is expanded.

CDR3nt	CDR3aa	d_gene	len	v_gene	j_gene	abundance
TGTGCCAGCAGGAGGGGACAGACTAACTATGGCTACACCTTC	CASRRGQTNYGYTF	TRBD1	14	TRBV27	TRBJ1-2	.
TGTGCCAGCTCACCAATCGAACAGGGCAACTATGGCTACACCTTC	CASSPIEQGNYGYTF	.	15	TRBV18	TRBJ1-2	.
TGTGCCACCAGCAGAGGGATTCAGGGGGCCAAAAACATTCAGTACTTC	CATSRGIQGAKNIQYF	.	16	TRBV15	TRBJ2-4	.
TGCAGCGTTGAGAGGGGTGAAAAACTGTTTTTT	CSVERGEKLFF	.	11	TRBV29-1	TRBJ1-4	few
TGTGCCAGCTCACCCCAGGGCGGGCGCGGCACCGGGGAGCTGTTTTTT	CASSPQGGRGTGELFF	.	16	TRBV18	TRBJ2-2	once
TGTGCCAGCAGCCCAAGGACAGGGTCAGAGACCCAGTACTTC	CASSPRTGSETQYF	TRBD1	14	TRBV2	TRBJ2-5	.
TGTGCCAGCAGTGATCTCAGGACGAACACTGAAGCTTTCTTT	CASSDLRTNTEAFF	.	14	TRBV28	TRBJ1-1	.
TGTGCCAGCAGCTTAGGATCCGCAACTAATGAAAAACTGTTTTTT	CASSLGSATNEKLFF	.	15	TRBV7-9	TRBJ1-4	many
TGCGCCAGCAGCTTGGAGGGGACAGTCAAGGGAAAACTGTTTTTT	CASSLEGTVKGKLFF	TRBD1	15	TRBV5-1	TRBJ1-4	few
TGCGCCAGCAGCCAAACGGGACAGGCAAGTGAGCAGTTCTTC	CASSQTGQASEQFF	TRBD1	14	TRBV4-3	TRBJ2-1	.
TGCAGTGCTAGAGGCGGAGACGAGCAGTACTTC	CSARGGDEQYF	.	11	TRBV20-1	TRBJ2-7	few
TGTGCCAGCAGCATCAGGGGGCAGGTCTACAATGAGCAGTTCTTC	CASSIRGQVYNEQFF	TRBD1	15	TRBV7-8	TRBJ2-1	.
TGTGCCAGCAGTGACCTAGCGGGGGACGGGGAGACCCAGTACTTC	CASSDLAGDGETQYF	TRBD2	15	TRBV28	TRBJ2-5	.
TGTGCCTCCGACTCCCAACTGGGTGAGCAGTTCTTC	CASDSQLGEQFF	.	12	TRBV3-1	TRBJ2-1	.
TGCGCCAGCAGCCAACTACTGACAGGTAGCTCCTACGAGCAGTACTTC	CASSQLLTGSSYEQYF	.	16	TRBV4-3	TRBJ2-7	few
TGTGCCAGCAGTTACTCCAGGGCATCCTACGAGCAGTACTTC	CASSYSRASYEQYF	.	14	TRBV6-5	TRBJ2-7	.
TGTGCCAGCAGCTTAGTAGCCCAGCGGGGGGCCACAGATACGCAGTATTTT	CASSLVAQRGATDTQYF	TRBD2	17	TRBV7-2	TRBJ2-3	.
TGTGCCAGCAGTCCCGGGACAGGATACAACACTGAAGCTTTCTTT	CASSPGTGYNTEAFF	TRBD1	15	TRBV4-2	TRBJ1-1	few
TGTGCCAGCAGCCAGCGGGGGGGCGCCTACAATGAGCAGTTCTTC	CASSQRGGAYNEQFF	TRBD2	15	TRBV14	TRBJ2-1	.
TGCGCCAGCAGCCCCGAGGAGGGCAATCAGCCCCAGCATTTT	CASSPEEGNQPQHF	.	14	TRBV4-3	TRBJ1-5	.
TGTGCCACCAAGGGACAGGGACGAGATACGCAGTATTTT	CATKGQGRDTQYF	TRBD1	13	TRBV6-5	TRBJ2-3	.
TGCAGTGCTGGAAGACTAGCGGGGAAACCCAGCGGCGAGCAGTTCTTC	CSAGRLAGKPSGEQFF	TRBD2	16	TRBV20-1	TRBJ2-1	.
TGCGCCAGCAGCTCGGCAACTGGGTTTAGCTCCTACAATGAGCAGTTCTTC	CASSSATGFSSYNEQFF	.	17	TRBV5-1	TRBJ2-1	.
TGTGCCAGCAGCCAAGAGCAGGTCCGGGGCACAGATACGCAGTATTTT	CASSQEQVRGTDTQYF	.	16	TRBV4-2	TRBJ2-3	.
TGTGCCAGCAGCCAAATCGATTCCGGGACTAGCGACCAAGAGACCCAGTACTTC	CASSQIDSGTSDQETQYF	TRBD2	18	TRBV7-9	TRBJ2-5	few
TGTGCCAGCAGAACGGACTACACAGATACGCAGTATTTT	CASRTDYTDTQYF	.	13	TRBV2	TRBJ2-3	.
TGTGCCAGCGGGGGGGTAAATCAGCCCCAGCATTTT	CASGGVNQPQHF	.	12	TRBV25-1	TRBJ1-5	.
TGTGCCAGCAGCTTAGAGTGGGCGGGGCATCAGCCCCAGCATTTT	CASSLEWAGHQPQHF	.	15	TRBV7-2	TRBJ1-5	once
TGCGCCAGCAGCCAGGAAGGCATAGCGGGGGGGCACTACAATGAGCAGTTCTTC	CASSQEGIAGGHYNEQFF	TRBD2	18	TRBV4-3	TRBJ2-1	few
TGTGCCAGCAGTTTAGGGCCAGGGAAAGGGGAAGAGACCCAGTACTTC	CASSLGPGKGEETQYF	.	16	TRBV12-3/TRBV12-4	TRBJ2-5	.
TGTGCCAGCAGCTACGAGAGTGAGCAGTTCTTC	CASSYESEQFF	.	11	TRBV9	TRBJ2-1	.
TGTGCCAGCAGCTTAGAGGATTGGGGCAGGGAGGATGAAAAACTGTTTTTT	CASSLEDWGREDEKLFF	.	17	TRBV7-3	TRBJ1-4	.
TGTGCCAGCTATCCGGGACAGGGGTCCCACGAGCAGTACTTC	CASYPGQGSHEQYF	TRBD1	14	TRBV2	TRBJ2-7	.